A single sample is the source of the 8 T cell receptor beta chains below, sequenced in a study of blood T cell repertoires in COVID-19. Sequencing was performed with immunoSEQ multiplex PCR; in TCRdb, only in-frame clones are kept and a portion is missing. Here the sample spans about 150,000 clones, 80% being singletons. The sample consisted of peripheral blood. These receptor sequences come from a man aged 55 to 70 with acute or convalescent COVID-19.

This clone was seen just once. This chain joins TRBV19 and TRBJ1-5; 7 bases are shared with TRBD1. Germline values: CDR1 LNHDA, CDR2 SQIVND (reference sequence). The J segment lost 0 bases and the V segment lost 6 bases, leaving 8 bases of the junction unmatched. The CDR3 sequence is 16 residues long. As DNA, the CDR3 is TGTGCCAGTAGACCGGGACAGCAATATAGCAATCAGCCCCAGCATTTT. Protein: CASRPGQQYSNQPQHF.

This chain connects TRBV5-4 to TRBJ2-3, with TRBD2 matching 9 bases. V shed 0 bases, J shed 0 bases, and the junction held 5 bases outside the gene matches. The CDR3 runs to 17 residues. Germline assignment: CDR1 SGHNT and CDR2 YYREEE (reference sequence). The CDR3 loop reads CASSLAVTSGSTDTQYF. CDR3 sequence (DNA): TGTGCCAGCAGCTTGGCCGTCACTAGCGGGAGCACAGATACGCAGTATTTT.

The V gene is TRBV5-1, the J gene TRBJ2-3; 8 nucleotides align to TRBD2. The V gene end was trimmed by 0 bases and the J gene end by 1 base; junction bases not matched to a gene: 4. The CDR3 runs 16 residues. The germline V gene encodes CDR1 SGHRS and CDR2 YFSETQ. The DNA for the CDR3 is TGCGCCAGCAGCTTGGCCGGTAGCGGGGGCACAGATACGCAGTATTTT. Its protein is CASSLAGSGGTDTQYF.

V gene TRBV14 combines with J gene TRBJ2-2; TRBD2 agrees at 10 bases. Unmatched junction bases numbered 2, after V lost 0 bases and J lost 7 bases. The CDR3 covers 15 residues. In germline, CDR1 is SGHDN, CDR2 FVKESK. This CDR3 is CASSQEAGGIGELFF. For the CDR3, the DNA is TGTGCCAGCAGCCAAGAAGCGGGAGGGATCGGGGAGCTGTTTTTT.

CDR3 DNA sequence: TGTGCCAGCAGTTACTCGAATCAAGGGACAAGCTACGAGCAGTACTTC. Its protein product is CASSYSNQGTSYEQYF. The rearrangement uses TRBV6-7 and TRBJ2-7, with D possibly matching TRBD1 (6 bases). TRBV6-7 qualifies as an ORF whose function is uncertain. This CDR3 comprises 16 residues. Trimming pared 0 bases from V and 3 bases from J, leaving 15 bases between.

This chain connects TRBV5-1 to TRBJ1-2; the match to TRBD1 covers 9 bases. The CDR3 is made up of 13 amino acids. Losses at the gene ends were 4 bases for V and 5 bases for J; bases not matched to a gene: 3. CDR1 is SGHRS, CDR2 YFSETQ, per germline. CDR3 in amino acids: CASSGGQGYGYTF. DNA for the CDR3: TGCGCCAGCAGCGGCGGACAGGGGTATGGCTACACCTTC.

The CDR3 DNA reads TGTGCCAGCAGCCCCGGGATAGAGGGGGCAGATACGCAGTATTTT. Translating gives CASSPGIEGADTQYF. The chain couples TRBV9 to TRBJ2-3; weak D call: TRBD1 (6 bases). The germline V gene encodes CDR1 SGDLS and CDR2 YYNGEE. Trimming took 4 bases from V and 4 from J, leaving 16 bases between them. The length of the CDR3 is 15 residues.

This clone was seen a single time. The chain is built from TRBV16 and TRBJ2-7; maybe TRBD2 (5 bases). The V and J ends lost 0 bases and 3 bases respectively, with 15 bases between them. CDR3 length: 16 residues. The germline V gene encodes CDR1 KGHSY and CDR2 FQNENV. The CDR3 DNA sequence: TGTGCCAGCAGCCAATCCCGTACTAGGGTAGACTACGAGCAGTACTTC. It is translated as CASSQSRTRVDYEQYF.